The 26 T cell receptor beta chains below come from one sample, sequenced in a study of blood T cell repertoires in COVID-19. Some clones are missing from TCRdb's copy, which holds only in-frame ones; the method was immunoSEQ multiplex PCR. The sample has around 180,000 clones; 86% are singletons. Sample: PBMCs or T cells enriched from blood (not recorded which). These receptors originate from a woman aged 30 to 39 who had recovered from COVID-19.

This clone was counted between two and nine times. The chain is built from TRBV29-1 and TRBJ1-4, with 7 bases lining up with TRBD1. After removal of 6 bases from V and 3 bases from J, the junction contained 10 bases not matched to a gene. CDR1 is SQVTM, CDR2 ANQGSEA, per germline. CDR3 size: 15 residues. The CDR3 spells CSVRSRTGPNEKLFF. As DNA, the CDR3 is TGCAGCGTGCGAAGCCGGACAGGCCCTAATGAAAAACTGTTTTTT. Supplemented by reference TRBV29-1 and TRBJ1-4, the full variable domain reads SAVISQKPSRDICQRGTSLTIQCQVDSQVTMMFWYRQQPGQSLTLIATANQGSEATYESGFVIDKFPISRPNLTFSTLTVSNMSPEDSSIYLCSVRSRTGPNEKLFFGSGTQLSVL.

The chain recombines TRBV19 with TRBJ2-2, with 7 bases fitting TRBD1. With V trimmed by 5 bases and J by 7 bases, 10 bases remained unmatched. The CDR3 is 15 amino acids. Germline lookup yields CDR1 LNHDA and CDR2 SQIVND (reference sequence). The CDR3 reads CASSRDDRESGELFF. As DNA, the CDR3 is TGTGCCAGTAGTCGAGACGACAGGGAGAGCGGGGAGCTGTTTTTT.

The CDR3 coding sequence is TGTGCCAGCAGCCAACCGGGACAGGTAAACTATGGCTACACCTTC. Its protein is CASSQPGQVNYGYTF. The V and J genes are TRBV4-2 and TRBJ1-2, with 8 bases matching TRBD1. V gave up 2 bases and J gave up 2 bases; unmatched junction bases: 4. Germline loops: CDR1 LGHNA, CDR2 YNFKEQ. CDR3 length: 15 amino acids.

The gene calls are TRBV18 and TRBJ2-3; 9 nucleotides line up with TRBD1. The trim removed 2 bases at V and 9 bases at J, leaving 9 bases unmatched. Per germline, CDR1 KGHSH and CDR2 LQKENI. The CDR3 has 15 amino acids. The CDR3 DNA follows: TGTGCCAGCTCACCAAAGCTAGGACAGGGGTCGACGCAGTATTTT. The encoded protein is CASSPKLGQGSTQYF.

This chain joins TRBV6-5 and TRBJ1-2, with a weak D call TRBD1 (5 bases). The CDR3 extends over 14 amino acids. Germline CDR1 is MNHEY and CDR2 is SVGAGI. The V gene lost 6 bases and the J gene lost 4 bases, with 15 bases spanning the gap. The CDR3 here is CASSSGIWAYGYTF. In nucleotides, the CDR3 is TGTGCCAGCAGCTCAGGGATCTGGGCCTATGGCTACACCTTC.

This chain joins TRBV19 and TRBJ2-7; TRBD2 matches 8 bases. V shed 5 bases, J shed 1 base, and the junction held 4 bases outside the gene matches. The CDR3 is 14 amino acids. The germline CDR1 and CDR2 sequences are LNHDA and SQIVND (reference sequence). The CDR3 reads CASSVLAGSYEQYF. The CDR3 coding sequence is TGTGCCAGTAGTGTGTTAGCGGGGTCCTACGAGCAGTACTTC.

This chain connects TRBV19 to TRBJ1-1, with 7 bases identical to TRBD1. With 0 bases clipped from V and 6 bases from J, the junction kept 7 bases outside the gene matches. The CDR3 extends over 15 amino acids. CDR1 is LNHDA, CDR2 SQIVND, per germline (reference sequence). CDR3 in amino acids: CASSIERGRGSEAFF. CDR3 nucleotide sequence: TGTGCCAGTAGTATAGAGAGGGGGCGCGGATCTGAAGCTTTCTTT.

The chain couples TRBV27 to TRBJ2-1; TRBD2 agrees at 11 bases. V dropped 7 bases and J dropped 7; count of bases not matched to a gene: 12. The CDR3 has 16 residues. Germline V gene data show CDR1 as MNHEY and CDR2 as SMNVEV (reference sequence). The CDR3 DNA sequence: TGTGCCAGCACCCCGACTAGCGGGATTCTTGGGAATGAGCAGTTCTTC. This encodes CASTPTSGILGNEQFF.

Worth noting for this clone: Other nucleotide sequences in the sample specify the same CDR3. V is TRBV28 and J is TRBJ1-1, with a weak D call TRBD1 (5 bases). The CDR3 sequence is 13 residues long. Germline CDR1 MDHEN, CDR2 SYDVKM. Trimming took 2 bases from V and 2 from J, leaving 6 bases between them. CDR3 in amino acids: CASSLTGNTEAFF. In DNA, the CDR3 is TGTGCCAGCAGTTTAACAGGTAACACTGAAGCTTTCTTT.

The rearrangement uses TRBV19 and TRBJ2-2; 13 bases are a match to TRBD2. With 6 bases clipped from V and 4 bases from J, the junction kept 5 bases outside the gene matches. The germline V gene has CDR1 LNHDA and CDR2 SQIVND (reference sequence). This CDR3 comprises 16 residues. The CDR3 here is CASRGTSGMRTGELFF. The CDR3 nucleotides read TGTGCCAGTAGGGGGACTAGCGGGATGCGCACCGGGGAGCTGTTTTTT.

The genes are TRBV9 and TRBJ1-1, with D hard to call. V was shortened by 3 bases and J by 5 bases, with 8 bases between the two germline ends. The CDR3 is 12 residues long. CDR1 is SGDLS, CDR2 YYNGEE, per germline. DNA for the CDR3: TGTGCCAGCAGCGCCCAGTATACTGAAGCTTTCTTT. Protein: CASSAQYTEAFF.

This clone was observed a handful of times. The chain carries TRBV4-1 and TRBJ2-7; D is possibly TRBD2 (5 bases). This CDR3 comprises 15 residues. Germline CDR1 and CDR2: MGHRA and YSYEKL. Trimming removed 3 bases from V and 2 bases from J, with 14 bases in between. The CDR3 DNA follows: TGCGCCAGCAGCCAGAGGCTAGCTGGCACCTACGAGCAGTACTTC. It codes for CASSQRLAGTYEQYF.

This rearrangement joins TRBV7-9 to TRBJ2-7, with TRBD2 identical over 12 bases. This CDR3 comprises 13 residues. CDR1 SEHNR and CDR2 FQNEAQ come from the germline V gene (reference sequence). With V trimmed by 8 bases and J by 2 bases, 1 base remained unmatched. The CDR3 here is CASGLAGTYEQYF. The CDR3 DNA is TGTGCCAGCGGACTAGCGGGAACCTACGAGCAGTACTTC.

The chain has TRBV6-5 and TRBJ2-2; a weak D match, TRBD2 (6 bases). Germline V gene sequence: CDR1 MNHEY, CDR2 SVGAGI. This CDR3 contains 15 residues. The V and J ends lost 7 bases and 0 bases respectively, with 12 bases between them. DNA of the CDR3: TGTGCCAGCACCGCGGGGCAGACGAACACCGGGGAGCTGTTTTTT. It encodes CASTAGQTNTGELFF.

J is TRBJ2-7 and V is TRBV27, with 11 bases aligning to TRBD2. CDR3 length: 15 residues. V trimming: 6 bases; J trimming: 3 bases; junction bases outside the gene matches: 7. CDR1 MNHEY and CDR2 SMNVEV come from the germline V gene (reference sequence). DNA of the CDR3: TGTGCCAGCAGAACCGGGACTAGCGGCCACTACGAGCAGTACTTC. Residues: CASRTGTSGHYEQYF.

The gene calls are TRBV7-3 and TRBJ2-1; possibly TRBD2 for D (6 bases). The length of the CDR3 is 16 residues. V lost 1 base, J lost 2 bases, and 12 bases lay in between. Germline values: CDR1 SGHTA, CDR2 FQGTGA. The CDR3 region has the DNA TGTGCCAGCAGCTTAATGGGACTGAGCACCTACAATGAGCAGTTCTTC. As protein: CASSLMGLSTYNEQFF.

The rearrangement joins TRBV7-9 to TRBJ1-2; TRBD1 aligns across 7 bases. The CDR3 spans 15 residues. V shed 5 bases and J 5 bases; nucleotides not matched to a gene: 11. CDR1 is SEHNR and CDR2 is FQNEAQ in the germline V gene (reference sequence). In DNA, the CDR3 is TGTGCCAGCAGCCAGCGGCGACAGGGTTATTATGGCTACACCTTC. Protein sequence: CASSQRRQGYYGYTF.

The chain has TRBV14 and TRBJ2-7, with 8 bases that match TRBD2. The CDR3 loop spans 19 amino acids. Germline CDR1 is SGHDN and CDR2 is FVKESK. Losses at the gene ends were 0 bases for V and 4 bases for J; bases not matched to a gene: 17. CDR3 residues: CASSQEFTGLTSEVYEQYF. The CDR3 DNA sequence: TGTGCCAGCAGCCAAGAGTTCACCGGGCTGACTAGCGAGGTATACGAGCAGTACTTC.

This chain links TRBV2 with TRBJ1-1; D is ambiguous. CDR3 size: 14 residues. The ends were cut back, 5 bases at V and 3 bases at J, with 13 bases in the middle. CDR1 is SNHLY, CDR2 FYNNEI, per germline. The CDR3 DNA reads TGTGCCAGCAGTCCGAGGAGTATTGACACTGAAGCTTTCTTT. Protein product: CASSPRSIDTEAFF.

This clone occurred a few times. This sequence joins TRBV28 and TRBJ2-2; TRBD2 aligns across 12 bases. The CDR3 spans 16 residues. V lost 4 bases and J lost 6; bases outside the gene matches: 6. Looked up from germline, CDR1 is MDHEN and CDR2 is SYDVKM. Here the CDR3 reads CASSSWTSGMAGELFF. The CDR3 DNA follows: TGTGCCAGCAGTTCCTGGACTAGCGGGATGGCCGGGGAGCTGTTTTTT.

CDR3 nucleotide sequence: TGTGCCAGCAGTTACTCAACAGGGCCCCCTGGAAACACCATATATTTT. This gives the protein CASSYSTGPPGNTIYF. The V call is TRBV6-5, the J call TRBJ1-3; D might be TRBD1 (6 bases). Germline CDR1 reads MNHEY; CDR2 reads SVGAGI. Trimming cost V 0 bases and J 2 bases, with 11 bases left between them. The CDR3 consists of 16 residues.

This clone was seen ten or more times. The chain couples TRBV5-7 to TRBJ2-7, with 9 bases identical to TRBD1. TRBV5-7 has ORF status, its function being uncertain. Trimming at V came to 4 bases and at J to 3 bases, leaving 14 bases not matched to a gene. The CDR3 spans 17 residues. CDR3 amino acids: CASSQRSGQGRDYEQYF. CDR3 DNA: TGTGCCAGCAGCCAAAGATCGGGACAGGGACGGGACTACGAGCAGTACTTC.

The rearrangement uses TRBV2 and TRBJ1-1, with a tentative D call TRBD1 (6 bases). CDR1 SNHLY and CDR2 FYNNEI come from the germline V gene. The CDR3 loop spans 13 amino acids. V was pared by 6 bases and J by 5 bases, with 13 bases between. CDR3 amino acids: CASSLTGYTEAFF. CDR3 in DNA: TGTGCCAGCAGCTTAACAGGGTATACTGAAGCTTTCTTT.

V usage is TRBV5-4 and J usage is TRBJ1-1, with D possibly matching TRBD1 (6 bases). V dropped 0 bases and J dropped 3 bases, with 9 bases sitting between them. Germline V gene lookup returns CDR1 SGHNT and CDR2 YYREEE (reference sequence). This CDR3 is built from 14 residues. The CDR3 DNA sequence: TGTGCCAGCAGCTTGGGCAGGGGAGACACTGAAGCTTTCTTT. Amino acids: CASSLGRGDTEAFF. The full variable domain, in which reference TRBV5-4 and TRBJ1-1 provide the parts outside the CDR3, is ETGVTQSPTHLIKTRGQQVTLRCSSQSGHNTVSWYQQALGQGPQFIFQYYREEENGRGNFPPRFSGLQFPNYSSELNVNALELDDSALYLCASSLGRGDTEAFFGQGTRLTVV.

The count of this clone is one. CDR3 nucleotides: TGTGCCAGCAGTTTTGTCCCAGCGGGTATAAGGGAGACCCAGTACTTC. This translates into CASSFVPAGIRETQYF. The chain combines TRBV28 with TRBJ2-5; D perhaps matches TRBD2 (6 bases). V dropped 3 bases and J dropped 5 bases, with 19 bases sitting between them. This CDR3 is 16 amino acids long. CDR1 is MDHEN, CDR2 SYDVKM, per germline.

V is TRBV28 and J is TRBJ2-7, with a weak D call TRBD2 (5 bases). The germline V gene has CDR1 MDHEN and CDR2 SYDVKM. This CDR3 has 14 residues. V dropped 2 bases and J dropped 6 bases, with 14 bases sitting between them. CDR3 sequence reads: CASSLKWGEGEQYF. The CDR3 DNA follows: TGTGCCAGCAGTTTAAAGTGGGGAGAGGGCGAGCAGTACTTC.